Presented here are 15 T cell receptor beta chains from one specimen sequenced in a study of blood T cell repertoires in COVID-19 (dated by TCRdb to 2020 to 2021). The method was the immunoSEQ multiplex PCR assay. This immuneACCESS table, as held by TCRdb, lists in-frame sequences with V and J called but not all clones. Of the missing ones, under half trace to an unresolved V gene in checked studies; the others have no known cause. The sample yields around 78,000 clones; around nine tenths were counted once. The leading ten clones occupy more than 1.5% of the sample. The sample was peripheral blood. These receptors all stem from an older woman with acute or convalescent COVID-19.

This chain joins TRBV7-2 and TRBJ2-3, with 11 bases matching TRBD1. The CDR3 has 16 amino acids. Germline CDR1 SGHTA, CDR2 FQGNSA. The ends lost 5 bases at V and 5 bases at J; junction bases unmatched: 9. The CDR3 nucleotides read TGTGCCAGCAGCCTAAATATGGGACAGGGGGTAGATACGCAGTATTTT. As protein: CASSLNMGQGVDTQYF.

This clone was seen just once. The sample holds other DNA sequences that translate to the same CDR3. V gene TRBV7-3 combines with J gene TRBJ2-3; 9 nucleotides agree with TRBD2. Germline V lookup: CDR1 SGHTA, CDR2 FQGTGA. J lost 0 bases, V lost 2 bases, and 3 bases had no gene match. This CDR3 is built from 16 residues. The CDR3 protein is CASSLGAGGSTDTQYF. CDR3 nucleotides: TGTGCCAGCAGCTTAGGAGCGGGGGGTAGCACAGATACGCAGTATTTT. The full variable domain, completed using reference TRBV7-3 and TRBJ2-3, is GAGVSQTPSNKVTEKGKYVELRCDPISGHTALYWYRQSLGQGPEFLIYFQGTGAADDSGLPNDRFFAVRPEGSVSTLKIQRTERGDSAVYLCASSLGAGGSTDTQYFGPGTRLTVL.

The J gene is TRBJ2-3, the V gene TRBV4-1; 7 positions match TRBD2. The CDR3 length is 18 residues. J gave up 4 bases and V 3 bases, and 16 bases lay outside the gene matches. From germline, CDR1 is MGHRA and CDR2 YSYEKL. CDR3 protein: CASSQPISGGSRPDTQYF. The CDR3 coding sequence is TGCGCCAGCAGCCAGCCTATCTCGGGGGGATCAAGGCCAGATACGCAGTATTTT.

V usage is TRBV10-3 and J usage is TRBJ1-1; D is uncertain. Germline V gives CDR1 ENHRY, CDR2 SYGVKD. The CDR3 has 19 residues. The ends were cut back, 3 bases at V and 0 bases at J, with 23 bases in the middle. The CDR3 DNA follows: TGTGCCATCAGTGACTACGAAACCCCGTCACGCGTCGTGAACACTGAAGCTTTCTTT. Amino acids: CAISDYETPSRVVNTEAFF.

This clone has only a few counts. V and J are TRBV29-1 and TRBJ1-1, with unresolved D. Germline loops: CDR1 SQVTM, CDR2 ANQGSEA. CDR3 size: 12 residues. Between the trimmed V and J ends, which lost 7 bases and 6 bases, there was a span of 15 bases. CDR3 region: CSAAGLWAEAFF. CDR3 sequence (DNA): TGCAGCGCCGCGGGTCTCTGGGCTGAAGCTTTCTTT.

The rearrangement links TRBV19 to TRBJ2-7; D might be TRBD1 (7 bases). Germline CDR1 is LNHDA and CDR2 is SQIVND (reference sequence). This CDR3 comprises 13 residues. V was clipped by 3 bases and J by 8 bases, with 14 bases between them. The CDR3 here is CASSIARGEQQYF. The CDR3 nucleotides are TGTGCCAGTAGTATTGCCAGGGGGGAACAGCAGTACTTC.

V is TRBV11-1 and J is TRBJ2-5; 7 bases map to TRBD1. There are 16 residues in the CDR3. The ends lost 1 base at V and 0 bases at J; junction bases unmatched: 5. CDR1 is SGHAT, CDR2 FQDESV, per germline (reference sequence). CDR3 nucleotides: TGTGCCAGCAGCTTAGTTCCAGGGGGTAACCAAGAGACCCAGTACTTC. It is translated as CASSLVPGGNQETQYF.

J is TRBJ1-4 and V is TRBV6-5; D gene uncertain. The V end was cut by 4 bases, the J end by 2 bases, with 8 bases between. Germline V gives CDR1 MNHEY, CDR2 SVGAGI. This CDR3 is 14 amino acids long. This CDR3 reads CASSFGETNEKLFF. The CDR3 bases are TGTGCCAGCAGTTTTGGAGAGACTAATGAAAAACTGTTTTTT.

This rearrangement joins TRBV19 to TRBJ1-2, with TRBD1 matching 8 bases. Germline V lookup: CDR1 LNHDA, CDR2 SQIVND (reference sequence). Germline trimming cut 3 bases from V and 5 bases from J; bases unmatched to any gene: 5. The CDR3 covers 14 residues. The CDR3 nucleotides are TGTGCCAGTAGTATTGAGCACAGGGGGTATGGCTACACCTTC. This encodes CASSIEHRGYGYTF.

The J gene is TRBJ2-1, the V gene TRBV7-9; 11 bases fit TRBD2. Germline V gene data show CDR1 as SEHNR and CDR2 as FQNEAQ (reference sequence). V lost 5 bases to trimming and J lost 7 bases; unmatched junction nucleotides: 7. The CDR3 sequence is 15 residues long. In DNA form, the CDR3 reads TGTGCCAGCAGCCGGACTAGCGGGTCCCTTAATGAGCAGTTCTTC. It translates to CASSRTSGSLNEQFF.

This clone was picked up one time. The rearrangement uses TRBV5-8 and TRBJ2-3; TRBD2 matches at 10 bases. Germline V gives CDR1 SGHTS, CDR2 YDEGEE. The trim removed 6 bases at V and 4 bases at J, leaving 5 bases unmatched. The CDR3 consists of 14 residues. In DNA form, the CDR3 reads TGTGCCAGCATGGCTAGCGGGAGCGCAGATACGCAGTATTTT. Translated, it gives CASMASGSADTQYF.

CDR3 DNA sequence: TGTGCCAGCAGCCGGGGGAGGTACGAGCAGTACTTC. Translation gives CASSRGRYEQYF. The chain combines TRBV28 with TRBJ2-7; D possibly corresponds to TRBD2 (6 bases). CDR3 length: 12 amino acids. Trimming took off 6 bases at V and 4 bases at J, with 10 bases between the two ends. Germline CDR1 is MDHEN and CDR2 is SYDVKM. The full variable domain, its missing parts supplied by reference TRBV28 and TRBJ2-7, is DVKVTQSSRYLVKRTGEKVFLECVQDMDHENMFWYRQDPGLGLRLIYFSYDVKMKEKGDIPEGYSVSREKKERFSLILESASTNQTSMYLCASSRGRYEQYFGPGTRLTVT.

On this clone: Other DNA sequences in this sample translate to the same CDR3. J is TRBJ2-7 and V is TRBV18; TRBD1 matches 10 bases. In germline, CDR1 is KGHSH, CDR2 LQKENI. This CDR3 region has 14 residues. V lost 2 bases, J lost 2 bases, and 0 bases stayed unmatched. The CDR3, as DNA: TGTGCCAGCTCACCAGGGACAGGGGCCTACGAGCAGTACTTC. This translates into CASSPGTGAYEQYF.

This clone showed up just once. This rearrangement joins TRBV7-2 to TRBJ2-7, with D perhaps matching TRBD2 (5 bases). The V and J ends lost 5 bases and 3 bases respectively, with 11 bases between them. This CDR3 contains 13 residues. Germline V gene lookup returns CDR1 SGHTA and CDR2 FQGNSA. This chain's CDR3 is CASSQDGNYEQYF. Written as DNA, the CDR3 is TGTGCCAGCAGCCAGGACGGGAACTACGAGCAGTACTTC. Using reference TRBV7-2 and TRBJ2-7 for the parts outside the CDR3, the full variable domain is GAGVSQSPSNKVTEKGKDVELRCDPISGHTALYWYRQSLGQGLEFLIYFQGNSAPDKSGLPSDRFSAERTGGSVSTLTIQRTQQEDSAVYLCASSQDGNYEQYFGPGTRLTVT.

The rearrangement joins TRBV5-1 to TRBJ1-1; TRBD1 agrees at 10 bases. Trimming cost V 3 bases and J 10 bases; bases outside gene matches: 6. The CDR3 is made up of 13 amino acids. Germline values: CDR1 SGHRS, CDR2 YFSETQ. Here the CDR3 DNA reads TGCGCCAGCAGCTCGACAGGGGGCCGAGTAGCTTTCTTT. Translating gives CASSSTGGRVAFF.